The 24 T cell receptor beta chains reported below all come from one sample, sequenced in a study of T-cell reconstitution after alpha-beta-depleted transplantation in children. The TCRbeta library incorporated unique molecular identifiers. TCRdb independently ran MiXCR on the PCR reads; one entry per CDR3 protein. The sample contains more than 150,000 distinct CDR3 sequences, less than 15% of which appear only once. The starting material was PBMCs from the stem cell graft donor, obtained from the stem cell graft. The origin of the receptors is a human donor who donated a stem cell graft to a child with acute lymphoblastic leukemia.

This clonotype was picked up many times. CDR3 protein: CASLPEARAGELFF. CDR3 nucleotide sequence: TGTGCCAGCCTTCCGGAGGCTCGGGCGGGGGAGCTGTTTTTT. The chain uses TRBV5-5 and TRBJ2-2; D is possibly TRBD2 (5 bases). Trimming took off 7 bases at V and 8 bases at J, with 18 bases between the two ends. This CDR3 contains 14 residues. Per germline, CDR1 SGHKS and CDR2 YYEKEE (reference sequence). Full variable domain (remainder filled in from reference TRBV5-5 and TRBJ2-2): DAGVTQSPTHLIKTRGQQVTLRCSPISGHKSVSWYQQVLGQGPQFIFQYYEKEERGRGNFPDRFSARQFPNYSSELNVNALLLGDSALYLCASLPEARAGELFFGEGSRLTVL.

This clonotype was observed at least ten times. The CDR3 is CASSSRDRGLSEKLFF. The DNA of the CDR3 is TGTGCCAGCAGTTCCCGGGACAGGGGGCTTAGTGAAAAACTGTTTTTT. The V and J genes are TRBV12-3 or TRBV12-4 and TRBJ1-4; 12 positions match TRBD1. The CDR3 is made up of 16 amino acids. Unmatched junction bases numbered 7, after V lost 4 bases and J lost 7 bases.

This clonotype was found a few times. The chain carries TRBV24-1 and TRBJ2-1; 10 positions agree with TRBD1. CDR1 and CDR2 (germline): KGHDR, SFDVKD. This CDR3 comprises 15 residues. The ends lost 4 bases at V and 2 bases at J; junction bases unmatched: 1. The CDR3 here is CATSEGQGTYNEQFF. The CDR3, as DNA: TGTGCCACCAGTGAGGGACAGGGGACCTACAATGAGCAGTTCTTC.

This clonotype was found many times. DNA of the CDR3: TGCAGTGCTATTACTTCCCCGGCGGGAGTCTACGAGCAGTACTTC. It specifies CSAITSPAGVYEQYF. The V and J genes are TRBV20-1 and TRBJ2-7; 7 positions agree with TRBD2. J lost 3 bases, V lost 4 bases, and 12 bases had no gene match. This CDR3 has 15 residues. Germline V CDR1 and CDR2: DFQATT, SNEGSKA (reference sequence).

This clonotype was recorded many times. This chain uses TRBV28 with TRBJ1-1; possibly TRBD1 for D (5 bases). The CDR3 has 15 amino acids. Germline values: CDR1 MDHEN, CDR2 SYDVKM. Between the trimmed V and J ends, which lost 6 bases and 1 base, there was a span of 15 bases. CDR3 loop: CASREAGRRNTEAFF. The CDR3 nucleotides read TGTGCCAGCAGGGAAGCGGGACGGAGGAACACTGAAGCTTTCTTT.

The genes are TRBV16 and TRBJ1-1, with a weak D call TRBD1 (6 bases). Germline CDR1 and CDR2: KGHSY and FQNENV. Deletions cut 0 bases from V and 4 bases from J, with 12 bases between. The CDR3 covers 15 residues. CDR3 region: CASSQSRGPGTEAFF. The DNA of the CDR3 is TGTGCCAGCAGCCAATCTCGGGGGCCTGGCACTGAAGCTTTCTTT.

A remark on this clonotype: A single base separates this from a much larger clone, so it may be a read error. The chain uses TRBV11-2 and TRBJ2-3, with D hard to call. CDR1 SGHAT and CDR2 FQNNGV come from the germline V gene. The CDR3 contains 14 residues. CDR3 nucleotides: TGTGCCAGCAGCTATTCACAGTCGCAAGATACGCATTATTTT. It specifies CASSYSQSQDTHYF.

The CDR3 loop is CASSSGRHRSSYEQYF. Here the CDR3 DNA reads TGTGCCAGCAGTTCGGGCAGACACAGGAGTTCCTACGAGCAGTACTTC. The rearrangement joins TRBV28 to TRBJ2-7, with TRBD1 as a possible D gene (5 bases). The CDR3 is 16 amino acids. Germline values: CDR1 MDHEN, CDR2 SYDVKM. V was trimmed by 4 bases and J by 1 base, leaving 17 bases between them. The whole variable domain, filled in from reference TRBV28 and TRBJ2-7, reads DVKVTQSSRYLVKRTGEKVFLECVQDMDHENMFWYRQDPGLGLRLIYFSYDVKMKEKGDIPEGYSVSREKKERFSLILESASTNQTSMYLCASSSGRHRSSYEQYFGPGTRLTVT.

This clonotype showed up many times. V usage is TRBV6-5 and J usage is TRBJ1-6; D gene ambiguous. Trimming took off 0 bases at V and 9 bases at J, with 15 bases between the two ends. CDR3 length: 16 residues. CDR1 is MNHEY, CDR2 SVGAGI, per germline. The CDR3 nucleotides are TGTGCCAGCAGTTACTCGACGCGGGTAGTAGGTTCACCCCTCCACTTT. Translation: CASSYSTRVVGSPLHF.

The V gene is TRBV11-3, the J gene TRBJ2-7; 8 nucleotides align to TRBD1. Unmatched junction bases numbered 10, after V lost 5 bases and J lost 7 bases. Per the germline V gene, CDR1 is SGHNT and CDR2 is YENEEA. The CDR3 spans 14 residues. CDR3 coding DNA: TGTGCCAGCAGCCCGGGACAGGTCATGGGGGAGCAGTACTTC. Translation: CASSPGQVMGEQYF.

This clonotype appeared many times. V gene TRBV5-6 combines with J gene TRBJ1-6; possible D gene TRBD1, 5 bases. The V end lost 1 base, the J end lost 9 bases, and 11 bases lay between the germline ends. Per the germline V gene, CDR1 is SGHDT and CDR2 is YYEEEE. The CDR3 has 14 amino acids. CDR3 in amino acids: CASSLLAGGSPLHF. For the CDR3, the DNA is TGTGCCAGCAGCTTGCTTGCCGGGGGTTCACCCCTCCACTTT.

This clonotype showed up many times. CDR3 residues: CATSRGLAGNEQFF. CDR3 DNA sequence: TGTGCCACCAGCAGGGGACTAGCTGGGAATGAGCAGTTCTTC. The chain is built from TRBV15 and TRBJ2-1, with TRBD2 matching over 9 bases. The CDR3 contains 14 residues. The germline V gene has CDR1 LNHNV and CDR2 YYDKDF (reference sequence). V trimming: 3 bases; J trimming: 7 bases; junction bases outside the gene matches: 4.

This clonotype was seen many times. V gene TRBV7-7 combines with J gene TRBJ2-1, with TRBD2 matching 7 bases. CDR1 and CDR2 (germline): SSHAT, FNYEAQ (reference sequence). V shed 2 bases and J 10 bases; nucleotides not matched to a gene: 8. This CDR3 contains 14 residues. The CDR3 reads CASSLRLAVSEQFF. CDR3 DNA: TGTGCCAGCAGCTTAAGGCTAGCGGTTAGCGAGCAGTTCTTC.

This clonotype was seen at least ten times. The chain recombines TRBV18 with TRBJ1-1; 9 nucleotides agree with TRBD1. From germline, CDR1 is KGHSH and CDR2 LQKENI. V trimming: 3 bases; J trimming: 7 bases; junction bases outside the gene matches: 3. The CDR3 consists of 13 residues. For the CDR3, the DNA is TGTGCCAGCTCACCCGGACAGGGGAATGAAGCTTTCTTT. It codes for CASSPGQGNEAFF.

In this sample, this clonotype turned up many times. The chain carries TRBV27 and TRBJ1-1; D is unresolved. The CDR3 covers 14 residues. Germline loops: CDR1 MNHEY, CDR2 SMNVEV (reference sequence). Trimming pared 3 bases from V and 0 bases from J, leaving 8 bases between. The CDR3 protein is CASSLRELNTEAFF. As DNA, the CDR3 is TGTGCCAGCAGTTTGAGGGAGCTGAACACTGAAGCTTTCTTT.

In the case of this clonotype: A read error may be the cause here, since a much bigger clone is one base away. The rearrangement uses TRBV6-4 and TRBJ2-3; 8 nucleotides align to TRBD1. Germline V gives CDR1 MRHNA, CDR2 SNTAGT. V trimming: 5 bases; J trimming: 1 base; junction bases outside the gene matches: 2. CDR3 size: 14 residues. For the CDR3, the DNA is TGTGCCAGCAGTAAGACAGGGGGCACAGATACGCAGTATTTT. This sequence encodes CASSKTGGTDTQYF.

The chain is built from TRBV5-1 and TRBJ2-7; the D gene is possibly TRBD2 (5 bases). Trimming removed 0 bases from V and 3 bases from J, with 13 bases in between. Germline V gives CDR1 SGHRS, CDR2 YFSETQ. The CDR3 has 15 amino acids. The CDR3 DNA follows: TGCGCCAGCAGCTTGGGGAGTGTAGGGAGCTACGAGCAGTACTTC. It codes for CASSLGSVGSYEQYF. The whole variable domain, remainder taken from reference TRBV5-1 and TRBJ2-7, is KAGVTQTPRYLIKTRGQQVTLSCSPISGHRSVSWYQQTPGQGLQFLFEYFSETQRNKGNFPGRFSGRQFSNSRSEMNVSTLELGDSALYLCASSLGSVGSYEQYFGPGTRLTVT.

Concerning this clonotype itself: A much larger clone lies one base from this, so it may be a read error. This sequence joins TRBV27 and TRBJ1-4, with D perhaps matching TRBD1 (5 bases). The V gene's germline CDR1 is MNHEY and CDR2 SMNVEV (reference sequence). Trimming shortened V by 8 bases and J by 8 bases, and 18 bases separated the two germline ends. The CDR3 has 14 amino acids. The CDR3 DNA reads as TGTGCCAGCGGGGGAAGAACAATCACAGAAAAACTGTTTTTT. It specifies CASGGRTITEKLFF.

In its sample, this clonotype was seen many times. This chain connects TRBV27 to TRBJ1-6, with no clear D. Germline-derived CDR1 and CDR2 are MNHEY and SMNVEV (reference sequence). V was clipped by 2 bases and J by 4 bases, with 9 bases between them. This CDR3 comprises 15 residues. CDR3 bases: TGTGCCAGCAGTTTAGGACGGACTTATAATTCACCCCTCCACTTT. Translating it yields CASSLGRTYNSPLHF.

In this sample, this clonotype turned up many times. This sequence joins TRBV5-1 and TRBJ2-5, with 9 bases fitting TRBD1. The CDR3 length is 14 residues. From germline, CDR1 is SGHRS and CDR2 YFSETQ. V shed 2 bases, J shed 4 bases, and the junction held 3 bases outside the gene matches. The CDR3 DNA reads as TGCGCCAGCAGCTTACAGGGGGCCCCAGAGACCCAGTACTTC. Its translation: CASSLQGAPETQYF.

This clonotype has a handful of counts. The rearrangement uses TRBV19 and TRBJ2-1; 11 nucleotides align to TRBD1. From germline, CDR1 is LNHDA and CDR2 SQIVND (reference sequence). CDR3 length: 17 amino acids. V dropped 3 bases and J dropped 1; count of bases not matched to a gene: 5. The CDR3 nucleotides read TGTGCCAGTAGTATTGGAGGGACAGGGGGTTCCTACAATGAGCAGTTCTTC. Residues: CASSIGGTGGSYNEQFF.

The sample holds many counts of this clonotype. V is TRBV12-3 or TRBV12-4 and J is TRBJ2-7, with a weak D call TRBD2 (7 bases). The CDR3 extends over 14 amino acids. V was pared by 4 bases and J by 8 bases, with 18 bases between. CDR3 residues: CASSYREGVLKQYF. CDR3 DNA: TGTGCCAGCAGTTACAGGGAGGGAGTTTTAAAGCAGTACTTC.

This clonotype was seen at least ten times. This chain connects TRBV27 to TRBJ2-5; no clear D gene. The CDR3 has 13 amino acids. Germline CDR1 is MNHEY and CDR2 is SMNVEV (reference sequence). V gave up 6 bases and J gave up 3 bases, with 11 bases separating them. The CDR3 reads CASSPWTKETQYF. The DNA for the CDR3 is TGTGCCAGCAGCCCTTGGACCAAAGAGACCCAGTACTTC.

A few counts support this clonotype. This chain uses TRBV20-1 with TRBJ1-5; TRBD1 might be the D (5 bases). V was pared by 0 bases and J by 8 bases, with 17 bases between. The CDR3 consists of 15 residues. The germline gives CDR1 DFQATT, CDR2 SNEGSKA (reference sequence). This CDR3 is CSARDLGGSREPQHF. CDR3 bases: TGCAGTGCTAGAGATCTTGGGGGATCTCGGGAGCCCCAGCATTTT.